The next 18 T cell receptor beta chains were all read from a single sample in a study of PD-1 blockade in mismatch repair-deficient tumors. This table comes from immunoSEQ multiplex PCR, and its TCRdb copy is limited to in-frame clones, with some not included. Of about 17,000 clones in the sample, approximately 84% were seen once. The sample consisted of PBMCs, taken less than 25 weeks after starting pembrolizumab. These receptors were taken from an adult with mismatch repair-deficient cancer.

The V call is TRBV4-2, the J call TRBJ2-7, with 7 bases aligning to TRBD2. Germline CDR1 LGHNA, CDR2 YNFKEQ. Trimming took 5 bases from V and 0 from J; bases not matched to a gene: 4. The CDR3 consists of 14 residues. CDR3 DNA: TGTGCCAGCAGCAGCGGACTAGGCTCCTACGAGCAGTACTTC. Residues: CASSSGLGSYEQYF.

The CDR3 loop reads CSVESQSRETQYF. CDR3 in DNA: TGCAGCGTTGAGTCGCAATCCAGAGAGACCCAGTACTTC. The chain carries TRBV29-1 and TRBJ2-5; D remains ambiguous. The germline CDR1 and CDR2 sequences are SQVTM and ANQGSEA. Trimming pared 3 bases from V and 4 bases from J, leaving 12 bases between. The CDR3 has 13 amino acids.

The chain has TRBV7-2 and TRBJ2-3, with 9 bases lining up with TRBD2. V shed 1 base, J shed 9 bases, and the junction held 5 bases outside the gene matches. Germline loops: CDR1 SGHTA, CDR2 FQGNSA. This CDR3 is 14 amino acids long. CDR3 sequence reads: CASSLGPSGATQYF. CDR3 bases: TGTGCCAGCAGCTTAGGCCCTAGCGGGGCCACGCAGTATTTT.

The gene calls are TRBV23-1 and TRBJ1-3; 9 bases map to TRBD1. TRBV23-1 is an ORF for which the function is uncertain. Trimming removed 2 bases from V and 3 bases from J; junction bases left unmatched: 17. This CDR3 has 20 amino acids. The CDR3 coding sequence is TGCGCCAGCAGTCAAACCCCGGGACAGGGTATTGTAAGATTTGGAAACACCATATATTTT. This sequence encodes CASSQTPGQGIVRFGNTIYF.

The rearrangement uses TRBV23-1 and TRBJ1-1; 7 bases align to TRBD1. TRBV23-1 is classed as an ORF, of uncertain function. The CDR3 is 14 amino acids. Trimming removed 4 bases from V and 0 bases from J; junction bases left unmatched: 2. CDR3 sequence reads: CASSPGQLNTEAFF. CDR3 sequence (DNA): TGCGCCAGCAGTCCGGGACAGCTGAACACTGAAGCTTTCTTT.

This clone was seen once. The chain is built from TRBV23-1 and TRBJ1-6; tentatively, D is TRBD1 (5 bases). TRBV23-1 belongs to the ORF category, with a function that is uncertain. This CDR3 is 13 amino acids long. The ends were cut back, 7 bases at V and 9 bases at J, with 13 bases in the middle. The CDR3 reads CASTTQVSSPLHF. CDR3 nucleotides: TGCGCCAGCACCACACAGGTTAGTTCACCCCTCCACTTT.

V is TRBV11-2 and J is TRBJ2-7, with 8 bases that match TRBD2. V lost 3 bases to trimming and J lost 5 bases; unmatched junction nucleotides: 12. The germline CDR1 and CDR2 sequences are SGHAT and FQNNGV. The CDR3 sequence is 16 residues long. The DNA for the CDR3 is TGTGCCAGCAGCTTGGAAGGGGCAAGCGGGAGACACGAGCAGTACTTC. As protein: CASSLEGASGRHEQYF.

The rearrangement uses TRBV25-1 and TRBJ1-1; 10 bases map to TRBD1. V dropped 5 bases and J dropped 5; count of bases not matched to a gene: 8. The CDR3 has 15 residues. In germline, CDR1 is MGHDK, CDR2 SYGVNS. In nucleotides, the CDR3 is TGTGCCAGCAGTAAACGACAGGGGGCGGGAACTGAAGCTTTCTTT. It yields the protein CASSKRQGAGTEAFF.

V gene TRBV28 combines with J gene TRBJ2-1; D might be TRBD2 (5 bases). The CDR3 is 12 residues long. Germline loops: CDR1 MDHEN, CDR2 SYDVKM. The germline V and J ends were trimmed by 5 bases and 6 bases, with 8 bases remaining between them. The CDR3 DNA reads TGTGCCAGCAGTCTAGCTTCCAATGAGCAGTTCTTC. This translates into CASSLASNEQFF.

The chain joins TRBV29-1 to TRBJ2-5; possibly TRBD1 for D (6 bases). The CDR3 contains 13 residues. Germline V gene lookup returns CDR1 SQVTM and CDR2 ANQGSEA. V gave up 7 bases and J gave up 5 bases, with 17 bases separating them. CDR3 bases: TGCAGCGCCTCTCCGACAGGCAGGGAGACCCAGTACTTC. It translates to CSASPTGRETQYF.

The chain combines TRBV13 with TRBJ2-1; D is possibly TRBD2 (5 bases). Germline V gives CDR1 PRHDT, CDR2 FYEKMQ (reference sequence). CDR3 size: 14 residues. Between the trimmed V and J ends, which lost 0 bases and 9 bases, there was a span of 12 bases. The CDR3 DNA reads TGTGCCAGCAGCTTAGGTGAACGGGATGGTGAGCAGTTCTTC. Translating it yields CASSLGERDGEQFF. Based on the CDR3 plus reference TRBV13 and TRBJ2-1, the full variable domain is AAGVIQSPRHLIKEKRETATLKCYPIPRHDTVYWYQQGPGQDPQFLISFYEKMQSDKGSIPDRFSAQQFSDYHSELNMSSLELGDSALYFCASSLGERDGEQFFGPGTRLTVL.

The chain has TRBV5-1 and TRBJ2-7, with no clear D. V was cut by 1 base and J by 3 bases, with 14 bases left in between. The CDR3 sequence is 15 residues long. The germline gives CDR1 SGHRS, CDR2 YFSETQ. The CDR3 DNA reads TGCGCCAGCAGCTTGTCGGGTGGATCGGTCTACGAGCAGTACTTC. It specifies CASSLSGGSVYEQYF.

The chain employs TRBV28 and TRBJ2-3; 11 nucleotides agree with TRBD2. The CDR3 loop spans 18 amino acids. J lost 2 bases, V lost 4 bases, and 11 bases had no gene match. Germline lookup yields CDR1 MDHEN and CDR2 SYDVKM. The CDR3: CASSSPFKLAGDTDTQYF. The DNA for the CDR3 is TGTGCCAGCAGTTCTCCGTTCAAACTAGCGGGGGACACAGATACGCAGTATTTT.

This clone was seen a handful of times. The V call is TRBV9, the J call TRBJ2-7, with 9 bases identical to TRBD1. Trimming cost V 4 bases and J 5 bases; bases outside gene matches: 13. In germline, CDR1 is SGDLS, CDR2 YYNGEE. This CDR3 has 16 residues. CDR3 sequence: CASSPTTGGARDEQYF. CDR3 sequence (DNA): TGTGCCAGCAGCCCAACAACAGGGGGCGCAAGGGACGAGCAGTACTTC.

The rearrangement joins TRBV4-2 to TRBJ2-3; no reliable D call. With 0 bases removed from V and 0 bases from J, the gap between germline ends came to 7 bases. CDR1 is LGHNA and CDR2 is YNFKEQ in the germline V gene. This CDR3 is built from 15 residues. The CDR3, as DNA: TGTGCCAGCAGCCAAGACCTCCCTAGCACAGATACGCAGTATTTT. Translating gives CASSQDLPSTDTQYF.

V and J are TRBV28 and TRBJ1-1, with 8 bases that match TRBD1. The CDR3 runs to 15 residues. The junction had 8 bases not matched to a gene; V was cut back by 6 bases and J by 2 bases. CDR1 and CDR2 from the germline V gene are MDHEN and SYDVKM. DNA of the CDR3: TGTGCCAGCAGGGGGGGACAGGTCCTCAACACTGAAGCTTTCTTT. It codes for CASRGGQVLNTEAFF.

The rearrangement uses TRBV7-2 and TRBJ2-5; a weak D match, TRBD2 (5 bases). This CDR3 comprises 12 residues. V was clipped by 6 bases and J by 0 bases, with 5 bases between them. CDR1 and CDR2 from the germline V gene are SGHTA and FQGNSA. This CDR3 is CASRDYQETQYF. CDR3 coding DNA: TGTGCCAGCAGGGACTACCAAGAGACCCAGTACTTC.

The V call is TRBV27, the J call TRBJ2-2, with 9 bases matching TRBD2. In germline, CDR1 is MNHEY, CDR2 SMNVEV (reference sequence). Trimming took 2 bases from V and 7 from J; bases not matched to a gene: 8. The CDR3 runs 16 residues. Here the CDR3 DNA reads TGTGCCAGCAGTTTAATCGCGGGAGGGCTCGGCGGGGAGCTGTTTTTT. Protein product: CASSLIAGGLGGELFF.